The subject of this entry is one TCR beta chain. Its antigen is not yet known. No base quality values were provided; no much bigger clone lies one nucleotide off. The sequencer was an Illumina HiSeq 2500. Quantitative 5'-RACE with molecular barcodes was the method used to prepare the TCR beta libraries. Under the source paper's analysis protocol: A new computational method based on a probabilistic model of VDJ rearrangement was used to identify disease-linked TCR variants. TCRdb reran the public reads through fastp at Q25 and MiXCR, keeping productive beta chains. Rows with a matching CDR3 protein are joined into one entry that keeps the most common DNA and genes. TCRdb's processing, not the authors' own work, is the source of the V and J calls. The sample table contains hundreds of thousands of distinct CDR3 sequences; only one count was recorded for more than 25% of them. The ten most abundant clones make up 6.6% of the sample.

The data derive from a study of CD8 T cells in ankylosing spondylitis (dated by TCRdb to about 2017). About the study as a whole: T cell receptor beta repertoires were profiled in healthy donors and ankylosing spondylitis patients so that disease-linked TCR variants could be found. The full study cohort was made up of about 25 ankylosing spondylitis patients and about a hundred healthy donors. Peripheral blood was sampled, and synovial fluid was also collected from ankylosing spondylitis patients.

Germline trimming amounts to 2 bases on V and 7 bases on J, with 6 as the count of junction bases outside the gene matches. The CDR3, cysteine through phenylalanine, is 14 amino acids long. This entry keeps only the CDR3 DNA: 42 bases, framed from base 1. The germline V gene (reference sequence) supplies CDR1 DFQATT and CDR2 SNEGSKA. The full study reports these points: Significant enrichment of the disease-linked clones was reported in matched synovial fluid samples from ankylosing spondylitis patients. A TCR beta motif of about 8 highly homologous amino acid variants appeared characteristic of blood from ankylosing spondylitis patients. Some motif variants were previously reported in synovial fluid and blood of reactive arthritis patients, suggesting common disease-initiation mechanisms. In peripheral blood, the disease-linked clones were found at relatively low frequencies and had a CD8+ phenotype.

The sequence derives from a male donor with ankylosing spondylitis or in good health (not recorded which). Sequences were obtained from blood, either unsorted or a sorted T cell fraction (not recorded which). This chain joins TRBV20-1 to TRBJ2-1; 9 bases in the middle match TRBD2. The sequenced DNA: TGCAGTGCTAGAAGCGGGAGGATCGGGAATGAGCAGTTCTTC. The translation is CSARSGRIGNEQFF.